The 31 T cell receptor beta chains in this list originate from one sample, sequenced in a study of control samples from healthy donors and cancer patients. The table came from immunoSEQ multiplex PCR; TCRdb's copy has only in-frame clones and leaves some out. The table records some 410,000 clones, approximately 90% of them present only once. Sequences were obtained from PBMCs. The receptors come from a man aged 40-49 years with head and neck cancer.

This sequence joins TRBV7-2 and TRBJ1-1; D is uncertain. Per germline, CDR1 SGHTA and CDR2 FQGNSA. The V gene lost 6 bases and the J gene lost 5 bases, with 16 bases spanning the gap. This CDR3 comprises 14 residues. The CDR3 is CASRGFGVGTEAFF. DNA of the CDR3: TGTGCCAGCAGAGGTTTCGGGGTAGGGACTGAAGCTTTCTTT.

The chain combines TRBV5-5 with TRBJ2-7; D gene uncertain. Germline CDR1 reads SGHKS; CDR2 reads YYEKEE (reference sequence). Trimming pared 2 bases from V and 3 bases from J, leaving 15 bases between. The CDR3 spans 15 residues. CDR3 sequence: CASSFGPRAFYEQYF. The CDR3 DNA follows: TGTGCCAGCAGCTTCGGCCCAAGGGCCTTCTACGAGCAGTACTTC. Based on the CDR3 plus reference TRBV5-5 and TRBJ2-7, the full variable domain is DAGVTQSPTHLIKTRGQQVTLRCSPISGHKSVSWYQQVLGQGPQFIFQYYEKEERGRGNFPDRFSARQFPNYSSELNVNALLLGDSALYLCASSFGPRAFYEQYFGPGTRLTVT.

The CDR3 sequence: CASSLTGVVDYEQYF. For the CDR3, the DNA is TGTGCCAGCAGCTTAACAGGGGTGGTCGACTACGAGCAGTACTTC. The chain links TRBV7-2 to TRBJ2-7, with 7 bases fitting TRBD1. Per germline, CDR1 SGHTA and CDR2 FQGNSA. The CDR3 runs 15 residues. The ends lost 2 bases at V and 3 bases at J; junction bases unmatched: 7.

About this clone itself: Distinct nucleotide sequences in the sample also encode this CDR3. This sequence joins TRBV9 and TRBJ2-3; TRBD2 aligns across 7 bases. CDR3 length equals 15 residues. Germline assignment: CDR1 SGDLS and CDR2 YYNGEE. V gave up 1 base and J gave up 0 bases; unmatched junction bases: 2. The CDR3 sequence is CASSVSGGSTDTQYF. The DNA of the CDR3 is TGTGCCAGCAGCGTATCGGGGGGAAGCACAGATACGCAGTATTTT.

The CDR3 DNA sequence: TGTGCCAGCAGTCACAGACAGGGCACAGATACGCAGTATTTT. Its translation: CASSHRQGTDTQYF. This chain joins TRBV28 and TRBJ2-3; TRBD1 might be the D (6 bases). This CDR3 is built from 14 residues. Germline CDR1 is MDHEN and CDR2 is SYDVKM. With 5 bases removed from V and 1 base from J, the gap between germline ends came to 10 bases.

The V gene is TRBV9, the J gene TRBJ2-7; TRBD1 aligns across 7 bases. Trimming removed 4 bases from V and 3 bases from J; junction bases left unmatched: 4. Germline CDR1 reads SGDLS; CDR2 reads YYNGEE. This CDR3 is 13 amino acids long. CDR3 nucleotides: TGTGCCAGCAGCACCCGGGACAGCTACGAGCAGTACTTC. Its translation is CASSTRDSYEQYF. The whole variable domain, remainder taken from reference TRBV9 and TRBJ2-7, is DSGVTQTPKHLITATGQRVTLRCSPRSGDLSVYWYQQSLDQGLQFLIQYYNGEERAKGNILERFSAQQFPDLHSELNLSSLELGDSALYFCASSTRDSYEQYFGPGTRLTVT.

Here the CDR3 DNA reads TGTGCCAGCAGCCAAGTGGGCCCCACAGATACGCAGTATTTT. Its protein product is CASSQVGPTDTQYF. The chain is built from TRBV14 and TRBJ2-3; D gene unclear. The CDR3 is 14 residues long. Trimming took 1 base from V and 2 from J, leaving 7 bases between them. The V gene's germline CDR1 is SGHDN and CDR2 FVKESK.

The chain carries TRBV6-2 or TRBV6-3 and TRBJ2-2; no firm D call. Germline loops: CDR1 MNHEY, CDR2 SVGEGT. Between the trimmed V and J ends, which lost 5 bases and 2 bases, there was a span of 3 bases. The CDR3 spans 12 residues. The CDR3 DNA reads TGTGCCAGCAGTCGAAACACCGGGGAGCTGTTTTTT. Translation: CASSRNTGELFF.

The V call is TRBV29-1, the J call TRBJ1-1; D not certain. There are 13 residues in the CDR3. V lost 8 bases, J lost 1 base, and 14 bases lay in between. CDR1 and CDR2 from the germline V gene are SQVTM and ANQGSEA. In DNA form, the CDR3 reads TGCAGCTCATACAATCCCGGGAACACTGAAGCTTTCTTT. Its translation: CSSYNPGNTEAFF.

This chain connects TRBV5-6 to TRBJ2-2, with 10 bases that match TRBD1. Germline CDR1 is SGHDT and CDR2 is YYEEEE. The CDR3 is 18 amino acids. J gave up 3 bases and V 4 bases, and 12 bases lay outside the gene matches. The CDR3 here is CASSPPGQGFSYTGELFF. As DNA, the CDR3 is TGTGCCAGCAGCCCACCGGGACAGGGGTTCTCGTACACCGGGGAGCTGTTTTTT.

J is TRBJ2-7 and V is TRBV6-5, with D maybe TRBD1 (5 bases). V gave up 8 bases and J gave up 6 bases, with 11 bases separating them. The CDR3 has 11 amino acids. Per the germline V gene, CDR1 is MNHEY and CDR2 is SVGAGI. CDR3 sequence reads: CASYGASEQYF. For the CDR3, the DNA is TGTGCCAGCTATGGGGCGAGCGAGCAGTACTTC.

The table lists this clone with a few counts. The rearrangement joins TRBV5-1 to TRBJ1-1, with 8 bases matching TRBD1. This CDR3 region has 15 residues. The V gene's germline CDR1 is SGHRS and CDR2 YFSETQ. V lost 2 bases, J lost 4 bases, and 7 bases stayed unmatched. The CDR3 coding sequence is TGCGCCAGCAGCTTCGACACAGGGGGAGGCACTGAAGCTTTCTTT. This codes for CASSFDTGGGTEAFF.

The V call is TRBV7-3, the J call TRBJ1-6; possible D gene TRBD1, 5 bases. The germline CDR1 and CDR2 sequences are SGHTA and FQGTGA. This CDR3 comprises 16 residues. The V gene lost 3 bases and the J gene lost 0 bases, with 9 bases spanning the gap. The CDR3 DNA sequence: TGTGCCAGCAGCTTGCAGGGTAACTCCTATAATTCACCCCTCCACTTT. Translation gives CASSLQGNSYNSPLHF.

Note on this clone: The junction departs from germline at one end; a sequencing error may be responsible. The V call is TRBV11-1, the J call TRBJ2-7; D tentatively reads TRBD1 or TRBD2 (5 bases each). Germline V gene data show CDR1 as SGHAT and CDR2 as FQDESV (reference sequence). The CDR3 has 14 residues. For the CDR3, the DNA is TGTGCCAGCAGCTTAGCGGGACGGGCCTACGGGCAGTACTTC. Protein product: CASSLAGRAYGQYF.

This clone was recorded only once. The chain has TRBV11-2 and TRBJ1-2; a weak D match, TRBD1 (6 bases). V was clipped by 5 bases and J by 6 bases, with 13 bases between them. CDR1 is SGHAT and CDR2 is FQNNGV in the germline V gene. The CDR3 runs 13 residues. The CDR3 nucleotides read TGTGCCAGCAGCCCGAACAGGGTCGATGGCTACACCTTC. As protein: CASSPNRVDGYTF.

V gene TRBV7-2 combines with J gene TRBJ2-1, with 10 bases aligning to TRBD1. Germline CDR1 is SGHTA and CDR2 is FQGNSA. CDR3 length: 14 amino acids. With 0 bases clipped from V and 10 bases from J, the junction kept 3 bases outside the gene matches. The chain's CDR3 is CASSLATGGREQFF. For the CDR3, the DNA is TGTGCCAGCAGCTTAGCGACAGGGGGCCGGGAGCAGTTCTTC. The whole variable domain, filled in from reference TRBV7-2 and TRBJ2-1, reads GAGVSQSPSNKVTEKGKDVELRCDPISGHTALYWYRQSLGQGLEFLIYFQGNSAPDKSGLPSDRFSAERTGGSVSTLTIQRTQQEDSAVYLCASSLATGGREQFFGPGTRLTVL.

Remarks on this clone: The same CDR3 arises from other DNA sequences in this sample as well. This sequence joins TRBV28 and TRBJ1-5; D gene unclear. Trimming shortened V by 2 bases and J by 4 bases, and 3 bases separated the two germline ends. Looked up from germline, CDR1 is MDHEN and CDR2 is SYDVKM. CDR3 length: 12 amino acids. The CDR3 loop is CASSLPNQPQHF. The CDR3 DNA follows: TGTGCCAGCAGTTTACCTAATCAGCCCCAGCATTTT.

This clone appeared once. This chain links TRBV7-2 with TRBJ1-1; possible D gene TRBD1, 5 bases. Germline CDR1 is SGHTA and CDR2 is FQGNSA. Trimming removed 7 bases from V and 4 bases from J, with 16 bases in between. The CDR3 contains 14 residues. The CDR3 loop is CASNPRWGGTEAFF. CDR3 nucleotide sequence: TGTGCCAGCAACCCCCGGTGGGGGGGCACTGAAGCTTTCTTT.

The chain combines TRBV5-1 with TRBJ2-3; D gene uncertain. From germline, CDR1 is SGHRS and CDR2 YFSETQ. The CDR3 totals 12 residues. The V gene lost 4 bases and the J gene lost 6 bases, with 9 bases spanning the gap. CDR3 sequence reads: CASSQRRDTQYF. CDR3 nucleotide sequence: TGCGCCAGCAGCCAACGAAGGGATACGCAGTATTTT.

Turning to this clone: One end of the junction is discordant with germline, which a read error may explain. The V call is TRBV5-6, the J call TRBJ2-1, with D possibly being TRBD1 or TRBD2 (5 bases each). Germline values: CDR1 SGHDT, CDR2 YYEEEE. The CDR3 spans 17 residues. The CDR3 DNA follows: TGTGCCAGCAACTTGAGGGTTACAGGAAGCTCCTACAATGAGCAGTTCTTC. As protein: CASNLRVTGSSYNEQFF.

V usage is TRBV5-4 and J usage is TRBJ2-5; D perhaps matches TRBD2 (6 bases). CDR1 is SGHNT, CDR2 YYREEE, per germline (reference sequence). There are 14 residues in the CDR3. V shed 1 base and J shed 7 bases, with 14 bases lying between them. The CDR3 nucleotides are TGTGCCAGCAGCTTGCTCGGGGGTAGAGGGACCCAGTACTTC. Its protein is CASSLLGGRGTQYF.

The sample holds one count of this clone. The chain joins TRBV24-1 to TRBJ1-5; D remains unclear. Trimming pared 4 bases from V and 0 bases from J, leaving 9 bases between. Germline CDR1 and CDR2: KGHDR and SFDVKD. The CDR3 has 15 residues. The CDR3 spells CATSDGRISNQPQHF. The CDR3 DNA is TGTGCCACCAGTGACGGACGGATTAGCAATCAGCCCCAGCATTTT.

The chain employs TRBV19 and TRBJ2-1, with D perhaps matching TRBD2 (5 bases). Germline CDR1 and CDR2: LNHDA and SQIVND (reference sequence). This CDR3 comprises 13 residues. Trimming took 8 bases from V and 3 from J, leaving 11 bases between them. CDR3 sequence: CASSRGNYNEQFF. The DNA for the CDR3 is TGTGCCAGTTCCCGGGGTAACTACAATGAGCAGTTCTTC.

The V gene is TRBV7-6, the J gene TRBJ1-1; D perhaps matches TRBD1 (6 bases). V lost 1 base, J lost 10 bases, and 16 bases lay in between. The CDR3 consists of 14 residues. In germline, CDR1 is SGHVS, CDR2 FNYEAQ. The CDR3 DNA is TGTGCCAGCAGCTTAGATACTACAGGGTTTGGAGCTTTCTTT. Its protein product is CASSLDTTGFGAFF.

CDR3 protein: CASSSGQGNNQPQHF. For the CDR3, the DNA is TGTGCCAGCAGTTCTGGACAGGGCAACAATCAGCCCCAGCATTTT. The chain couples TRBV28 to TRBJ1-5, with 8 bases lining up with TRBD1. The CDR3 runs to 15 residues. V dropped 4 bases and J dropped 3; count of bases not matched to a gene: 5. The germline V gene encodes CDR1 MDHEN and CDR2 SYDVKM. Supplemented by reference TRBV28 and TRBJ1-5, the full variable domain reads DVKVTQSSRYLVKRTGEKVFLECVQDMDHENMFWYRQDPGLGLRLIYFSYDVKMKEKGDIPEGYSVSREKKERFSLILESASTNQTSMYLCASSSGQGNNQPQHFGDGTRLSIL.

The chain joins TRBV19 to TRBJ1-2; D possibly corresponds to TRBD1 (5 bases). The ends were cut back, 7 bases at V and 4 bases at J, with 10 bases in the middle. Germline CDR1 reads LNHDA; CDR2 reads SQIVND (reference sequence). The CDR3 spans 12 residues. CDR3 in DNA: TGTGCCAGTACAACAGGATTCTATGGCTACACCTTC. Its translation: CASTTGFYGYTF. Complete variable domain (other parts from reference TRBV19 and TRBJ1-2): DGGITQSPKYLFRKEGQNVTLSCEQNLNHDAMYWYRQDPGQGLRLIYYSQIVNDFQKGDIAEGYSVSREKKESFPLTVTSAQKNPTAFYLCASTTGFYGYTFGSGTRLTVV.

This chain links TRBV11-3 with TRBJ2-5, with D perhaps TRBD1 or TRBD2 (5 bases each). V lost 1 base, J lost 1 base, and 10 bases lay in between. Germline-derived CDR1 and CDR2 are SGHNT and YENEEA. The CDR3 spans 15 residues. The DNA for the CDR3 is TGTGCCAGCAGCTTAGGTTGGGGGACCCAAGAGACCCAGTACTTC. It encodes CASSLGWGTQETQYF.

The V call is TRBV4-1, the J call TRBJ2-1, with 9 bases identical to TRBD2. Germline V gene sequence: CDR1 MGHRA, CDR2 YSYEKL. V gave up 4 bases and J gave up 4 bases; unmatched junction bases: 5. The CDR3 covers 15 residues. In DNA form, the CDR3 reads TGCGCCAGCAGCCCCAGCGGGGGGTCTTACAATGAGCAGTTCTTC. Translating it yields CASSPSGGSYNEQFF.

The chain uses TRBV28 and TRBJ1-3, with D tentatively TRBD1 (5 bases). V lost 7 bases to trimming and J lost 0 bases, with 13 bases between them. Germline V CDR1 and CDR2: MDHEN, SYDVKM. This CDR3 region has 15 residues. The CDR3 DNA reads TGTGCCAGCACCAAGACTGGGGCCTCTGGAAACACCATATATTTT. Residues: CASTKTGASGNTIYF.

The sample holds one count of this clone. The rearrangement links TRBV6-2 or TRBV6-3 to TRBJ2-5; tentatively, D is TRBD2 (6 bases). In germline, CDR1 is MNHEY, CDR2 SVGEGT. Trimming shortened V by 3 bases and J by 5 bases, and 22 bases separated the two germline ends. CDR3 length: 17 residues. In nucleotides, the CDR3 is TGTGCCAGCAGTTATTTACGGGACTCGTTAACTGGGGAGACCCAGTACTTC. The encoded protein is CASSYLRDSLTGETQYF.

This chain joins TRBV19 and TRBJ2-3; 10 nucleotides line up with TRBD2. V was pared by 10 bases and J by 1 base, with 23 bases of the junction left unmatched. The CDR3 extends over 20 amino acids. Germline values: CDR1 LNHDA, CDR2 SQIVND (reference sequence). The CDR3 here is CATSPRGRLAGEIRTDTQYF. CDR3 sequence (DNA): TGTGCCACTTCCCCCCGCGGGAGGCTAGCGGGAGAAATACGCACAGATACGCAGTATTTT.